This passage covers 10 T cell receptor beta chains from one sample sequenced in a study of long-term antiretroviral therapy in people with HIV. Researchers report immunoSEQ v3.0 was run at survey level. Profiled with immunoSEQ multiplex PCR; TCRdb holds only in-frame clones, not every one. The sample yields roughly 25,000 clones, roughly 82% seen once. The sequences come from unsorted PBMCs, collected 3 years after starting antiretroviral therapy. These receptors were collected from a man in his fifties with HIV.

The chain is built from TRBV15 and TRBJ2-2; D is possibly TRBD1 or TRBD2 (6 bases each). Germline V lookup: CDR1 LNHNV, CDR2 YYDKDF (reference sequence). CDR3 length equals 16 residues. Trimming took 0 bases from V and 4 from J, leaving 12 bases between them. The CDR3 DNA sequence: TGTGCCACCAGCAGAGATAGGGGGGCGAGCACCGGGGAGCTGTTTTTT. Its translation is CATSRDRGASTGELFF. The full variable domain, its missing parts supplied by reference TRBV15 and TRBJ2-2, is DAMVIQNPRYQVTQFGKPVTLSCSQTLNHNVMYWYQQKSSQAPKLLFHYYDKDFNNEADTPDNFQSRRPNTSFCFLDIRSPGLGDTAMYLCATSRDRGASTGELFFGEGSRLTVL.

The chain links TRBV28 to TRBJ2-3; D tentatively fits TRBD1 or TRBD2 (5 bases each). From germline, CDR1 is MDHEN and CDR2 SYDVKM. V lost 4 bases and J 0 bases, leaving 20 bases between the germline ends. The CDR3 runs to 18 residues. In nucleotides, the CDR3 is TGTGCCAGCAGTTCTCCGAGCCCCGGGACGACTAGCACAGATACGCAGTATTTT. It yields the protein CASSSPSPGTTSTDTQYF.

The chain links TRBV6-5 to TRBJ1-2; TRBD1 matches 8 bases. Germline trimming cut 2 bases from V and 7 bases from J; bases unmatched to any gene: 6. The CDR3 runs 14 residues. Germline loops: CDR1 MNHEY, CDR2 SVGAGI. CDR3 amino acids: CASSYTGQAGGYTF. Here the CDR3 DNA reads TGTGCCAGCAGTTACACGGGACAGGCCGGTGGCTACACCTTC.

This clone has only a few counts. The chain employs TRBV2 and TRBJ1-5; TRBD1 is a possible D gene (5 bases). CDR3 length: 15 amino acids. CDR1 and CDR2 (germline): SNHLY, FYNNEI. Trimming pared 6 bases from V and 1 base from J, leaving 13 bases between. The CDR3 protein is CASSLDSFSNQPQHF. The CDR3 DNA reads TGTGCCAGCAGCCTTGACAGCTTCAGCAATCAGCCCCAGCATTTT.

The chain links TRBV19 to TRBJ2-5, with a tentative D call TRBD1 (6 bases). V was clipped by 4 bases and J by 2 bases, with 8 bases between them. The CDR3 totals 13 residues. Germline CDR1 reads LNHDA; CDR2 reads SQIVND (reference sequence). Here the CDR3 DNA reads TGTGCCAGTAGTAAACAGGGACAAGAGACCCAGTACTTC. Translated: CASSKQGQETQYF.

The gene calls are TRBV7-9 and TRBJ2-5; TRBD1 or TRBD2 may be the D gene (5 bases each). The length of the CDR3 is 14 residues. The V gene lost 2 bases and the J gene lost 3 bases, with 10 bases spanning the gap. Germline CDR1 is SEHNR and CDR2 is FQNEAQ (reference sequence). Here the CDR3 reads CASSLTGRKETQYF. CDR3 in DNA: TGTGCCAGCAGCTTAACGGGACGGAAAGAGACCCAGTACTTC.

The chain couples TRBV14 to TRBJ2-7, with D uncertain. The V gene lost 2 bases and the J gene lost 4 bases, with 6 bases spanning the gap. Germline V gene data show CDR1 as SGHDN and CDR2 as FVKESK. This CDR3 is 12 amino acids long. The CDR3 reads CASSQIKYEQYF. CDR3 nucleotides: TGTGCCAGCAGCCAAATCAAGTACGAGCAGTACTTC.

The chain is built from TRBV7-9 and TRBJ2-6; D perhaps matches TRBD1 (6 bases). Germline V gene data show CDR1 as SEHNR and CDR2 as FQNEAQ (reference sequence). The CDR3 contains 18 residues. Trimming removed 7 bases at V and 0 bases at J, with 19 bases between. The chain's CDR3 is CASTTTNLRGSGANVLTF. In nucleotides, the CDR3 is TGTGCCAGCACTACTACAAATCTCAGGGGCTCTGGGGCCAACGTCCTGACTTTC.

The chain employs TRBV18 and TRBJ1-5; 10 positions agree with TRBD1. Germline V CDR1 and CDR2: KGHSH, LQKENI. There are 15 residues in the CDR3. The ends lost 2 bases at V and 3 bases at J; junction bases unmatched: 1. The CDR3 DNA sequence: TGTGCCAGCTCACCAGGACAGGGGGTCAATCAGCCCCAGCATTTT. It encodes CASSPGQGVNQPQHF.

CDR3 protein: CASSQVYRTGPRGNTIYF. The CDR3 DNA follows: TGCGCCAGCAGCCAAGTGTATAGGACAGGGCCGCGTGGAAACACCATATATTTT. V usage is TRBV4-1 and J usage is TRBJ1-3; 8 bases match TRBD1. The V gene's germline CDR1 is MGHRA and CDR2 YSYEKL. V lost 1 base and J lost 3; bases outside the gene matches: 11. CDR3 length: 18 amino acids.